Shown below are 8 T cell receptor beta chains from a single sample sequenced in a study of T cell responses to AZD1222 COVID-19 vaccine. Repertoires were generated with immunoSEQ multiplex PCR, while TCRdb's copy carries only in-frame clones and drops some. The sample lists roughly 130,000 clones, about 90% occurring once. Sequencing used peripheral blood, obtained on day 0 of AZD1222 vaccination. Source of these receptors: an adult in good health.

The genes are TRBV4-1 and TRBJ2-7; 12 nucleotides align to TRBD2. The junction had 7 bases not matched to a gene; V was cut back by 4 bases and J by 3 bases. CDR1 and CDR2 from the germline V gene are MGHRA and YSYEKL. This CDR3 is built from 16 residues. CDR3: CASSLTSGRPYYEQYF. CDR3 DNA sequence: TGCGCCAGCAGCCTCACTAGCGGGAGGCCCTACTACGAGCAGTACTTC.

The gene calls are TRBV7-9 and TRBJ2-7; TRBD1 agrees at 10 bases. The germline CDR1 and CDR2 sequences are SEHNR and FQNEAQ (reference sequence). This CDR3 comprises 13 residues. After removal of 5 bases from V and 8 bases from J, the junction contained 6 bases not matched to a gene. The CDR3 loop is CASSTQTGGQQYF. The DNA for the CDR3 is TGTGCCAGCAGCACCCAGACAGGGGGCCAGCAGTACTTC.

The chain links TRBV25-1 to TRBJ1-6; D is unresolved. Deletions cut 5 bases from V and 3 bases from J, with 17 bases between. The CDR3 contains 17 residues. Germline V gives CDR1 MGHDK, CDR2 SYGVNS. The CDR3 sequence: CASSPGLRGSYNSPLHF. DNA for the CDR3: TGTGCCAGCAGTCCAGGACTTCGGGGAAGCTATAATTCACCCCTCCACTTT. The full variable domain, with the rest looked up from reference TRBV25-1 and TRBJ1-6, is EADIYQTPRYLVIGTGKKITLECSQTMGHDKMYWYQQDPGMELHLIHYSYGVNSTEKGDLSSESTVSRIRTEHFPLTLESARPSHTSQYLCASSPGLRGSYNSPLHFGNGTRLTVT.

The genes are TRBV4-3 and TRBJ2-3; TRBD2 aligns across 13 bases. Germline V gives CDR1 LGHNA, CDR2 YSLEER. This CDR3 has 19 residues. After removal of 1 base from V and 5 bases from J, the junction contained 12 bases not matched to a gene. CDR3 amino acids: CASSQGVGELAGGGDTQYF. The CDR3 DNA is TGCGCCAGCAGCCAAGGTGTAGGGGAACTAGCGGGAGGGGGAGATACGCAGTATTTT.

The gene calls are TRBV27 and TRBJ1-2, with unresolved D. Germline V gene sequence: CDR1 MNHEY, CDR2 SMNVEV (reference sequence). The CDR3 sequence is 14 residues long. V was shortened by 2 bases and J by 4 bases, with 11 bases between the two germline ends. CDR3 in amino acids: CASSLREGSYGYTF. DNA of the CDR3: TGTGCCAGCAGTTTAAGGGAGGGTTCCTATGGCTACACCTTC.

The chain is built from TRBV2 and TRBJ1-1; a weak D match, TRBD1 (5 bases). V was pared by 7 bases and J by 4 bases, with 7 bases between. Per the germline V gene, CDR1 is SNHLY and CDR2 is FYNNEI. The CDR3 is made up of 11 amino acids. This CDR3 is CASKGRTEAFF. CDR3 bases: TGTGCCAGCAAGGGGCGCACTGAAGCTTTCTTT.

The V call is TRBV6-2 or TRBV6-3, the J call TRBJ2-3; D perhaps matches TRBD2 (5 bases). Germline values: CDR1 MNHEY, CDR2 SVGEGT. Trimming removed 2 bases from V and 2 bases from J, with 8 bases in between. CDR3 length: 14 residues. CDR3 DNA: TGTGCCAGCAGTTACGAGGGATACACAGATACGCAGTATTTT. It codes for CASSYEGYTDTQYF.

This rearrangement joins TRBV6-5 to TRBJ2-5; D might be TRBD1 or TRBD2, each matching 5 bases. V was cut by 0 bases and J by 5 bases, with 13 bases left in between. Germline lookup yields CDR1 MNHEY and CDR2 SVGAGI. CDR3 length: 15 amino acids. CDR3 nucleotides: TGTGCCAGCAGTTACTCGAACGGGGCGTTTGAGACCCAGTACTTC. This sequence encodes CASSYSNGAFETQYF.